The entry that follows covers one T cell receptor beta chain sequence. This clone appeared a few times. It lacks a known antigen. It has no much larger one-base neighbor in the sample; base qualities were not kept. These data belong to a study of Ad26.COV2.S vaccination and SARS-CoV-2 variants (TCRdb year 2021). About the full investigation: Donors in the vaccine arm were drawn from COV1001, a phase I-IIa trial of Ad26.COV2.S in healthy adults that was multicentre, randomized, double-blind and placebo-controlled. Ad26.COV2.S was administered intramuscularly at 5 x 10^10 or 1 x 10^11 viral particles, either as a single shot or as two shots given 56 days apart. Sequencing of the TCRbeta repertoire served to evaluate the specificity and breadth of SARS-CoV-2-reactive T cell receptors following Ad26.COV2.S vaccination. A total of some 30 samples were included in the TCR-sequenced set, comprising roughly 19 Ad26.COV2.S vaccine recipients, 5 placebo recipients and 8 SARS-CoV-2 convalescent individuals. Trial participants were randomized into five groups of five, in which low-dose or high-dose Ad26.COV2.S was given once or twice, or placebo was given on both occasions. Investigators remained blinded to trial group allocation during experiments and outcome assessment.

Findings and caveats that apply to the study as a whole: It was noted by the authors that total T cell responses may have been underestimated by the TCR breadth and depth analyses. Ad26.COV2.S recipients had higher spike-specific TCR breadth than placebo recipients (P = 0.0014). The study was not powered to compare responses between vaccine doses or regimens. Comparable non-spike TCR breadth was observed between vaccine and placebo recipients, consistent with only spike being contained in the vaccine. After vaccination, substantial breadth of spike-specific CD8+ and CD4+ T cell responses was reported.

TCRbeta CDR3 regions were sequenced with the immunoSEQ Assay. After extraction, genomic DNA underwent amplification by bias-controlled multiplex PCR, followed by high-throughput sequencing. The authors' analysis ran thus. To quantify the absolute abundance of every unique TCRbeta CDR3 region, sequences were collapsed and filtered. T cell fraction was estimated by normalization of TCRbeta template counts to usable DNA, with usable DNA being measured through amplification of reference genes present in all nucleated cells. Repertoire TCRs were annotated as SARS-CoV-2-specific when V gene, CDR3 amino acid sequence and J gene were exactly matched to a known reactive TCR set. The reference SARS-CoV-2 TCR set was obtained from MIRA and was filtered for enrichment in COVID-19-positive ImmuneCODE repertoires, whereby public or cross-reactive TCRs were removed. Using the MIRA antigens, annotated TCRs were further analysed by specific ORF or by position within an ORF. Depth was the summed frequency of annotated unique rearrangements, while breadth was defined as annotated unique rearrangements over total unique productive rearrangements. Group comparisons of TCR breadth used two-sided Wilcoxon rank-sum tests. Sourced from immuneACCESS, this table was stored by TCRdb with only in-frame sequences that have V and J called. A share of the clones is absent; for the studies checked, an unresolved V gene accounts for under half, and the remainder has no known explanation. V and J calls and clone size follow that table, whereas D and trimming were derived from the DNA. In this sample the table shows some 320,000 clones, 86% of which occur a single time. 1.9% of the sample comes from the top ten.

The meaning of the sample's treatment or condition label: some 19 received Ad26.COV2.S at low or high dose, single or two shots; about 5 received placebo; per-sample allocation not given. For vaccine and placebo recipients, repertoires were sequenced using samples collected on day 63 after the first injection. In Cohort 1b, more than 20 adults aged 18-55 years were enrolled at a single site in Boston, USA, between 29 July and 7 August 2020. Ad26.COV2.S was a replication-incompetent adenovirus type 26 vector expressing a prefusion-stabilized SARS-CoV-2 spike protein from the original Wuhan strain. CDR1 and CDR2, per the germline V gene (reference sequence), are DFQATT and SNEGSKA. The CDR3 runs 15 amino acids, cysteine and phenylalanine included. Only CDR3 DNA remains: 45 bases, in frame from the first base. Trimming costs V 3 bases and J 4 bases, and their ends lie 19 bases apart.

The clonotype originates from a person between 18 and 59 years old who received the Ad26.COV2.S COVID-19 vaccine or a placebo. This receptor chain uses TRBV20-1 and TRBJ2-7, with TRBD1 tentatively as D gene (6 bases match). The sample here was peripheral blood, taken in a trial of Ad26.COV2.S vaccine versus placebo. For the CDR3, the sequence is CSASLDSLRGYEQYF. The DNA sequence is TGCAGTGCTAGTCTGGACAGTCTACGCGGTTACGAGCAGTACTTC.